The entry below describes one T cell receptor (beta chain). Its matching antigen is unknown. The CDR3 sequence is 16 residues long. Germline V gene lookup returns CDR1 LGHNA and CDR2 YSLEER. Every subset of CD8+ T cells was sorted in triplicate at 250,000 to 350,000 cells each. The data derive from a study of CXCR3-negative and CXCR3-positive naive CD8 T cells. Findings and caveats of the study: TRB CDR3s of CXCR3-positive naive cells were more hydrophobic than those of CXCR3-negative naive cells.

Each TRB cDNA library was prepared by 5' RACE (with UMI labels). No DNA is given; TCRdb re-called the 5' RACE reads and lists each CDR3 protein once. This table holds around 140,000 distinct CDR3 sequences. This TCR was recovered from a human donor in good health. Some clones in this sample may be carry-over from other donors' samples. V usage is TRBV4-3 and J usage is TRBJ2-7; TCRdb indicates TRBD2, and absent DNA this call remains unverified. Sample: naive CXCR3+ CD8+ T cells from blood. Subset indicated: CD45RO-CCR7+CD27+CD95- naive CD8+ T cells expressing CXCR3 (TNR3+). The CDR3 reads CASSQLWAGGPYEQYF.